The T cell receptor (beta chain) under discussion was sequenced for a study of control samples from healthy donors and cancer patients. Trimming cost V 5 bases and J 6 bases; bases outside gene matches: 16. CDR3 length: 16 amino acids. Germline V gene data show CDR1 as SGDLS and CDR2 as YYNGEE. The table came from immunoSEQ multiplex PCR; TCRdb's copy has only in-frame clones and leaves some out. The sample consists of about 150,000 clones, approximately 94% of them appearing once. V is TRBV9 and J is TRBJ1-2; 7 bases line up with TRBD1. Sample: blood. This TCR was recovered from a man in his forties in good health. The CDR3 loop reads CASRDPPGRGADGYTF. CDR3 in DNA: TGTGCCAGCAGAGACCCCCCGGGCAGGGGGGCTGATGGCTACACCTTC.